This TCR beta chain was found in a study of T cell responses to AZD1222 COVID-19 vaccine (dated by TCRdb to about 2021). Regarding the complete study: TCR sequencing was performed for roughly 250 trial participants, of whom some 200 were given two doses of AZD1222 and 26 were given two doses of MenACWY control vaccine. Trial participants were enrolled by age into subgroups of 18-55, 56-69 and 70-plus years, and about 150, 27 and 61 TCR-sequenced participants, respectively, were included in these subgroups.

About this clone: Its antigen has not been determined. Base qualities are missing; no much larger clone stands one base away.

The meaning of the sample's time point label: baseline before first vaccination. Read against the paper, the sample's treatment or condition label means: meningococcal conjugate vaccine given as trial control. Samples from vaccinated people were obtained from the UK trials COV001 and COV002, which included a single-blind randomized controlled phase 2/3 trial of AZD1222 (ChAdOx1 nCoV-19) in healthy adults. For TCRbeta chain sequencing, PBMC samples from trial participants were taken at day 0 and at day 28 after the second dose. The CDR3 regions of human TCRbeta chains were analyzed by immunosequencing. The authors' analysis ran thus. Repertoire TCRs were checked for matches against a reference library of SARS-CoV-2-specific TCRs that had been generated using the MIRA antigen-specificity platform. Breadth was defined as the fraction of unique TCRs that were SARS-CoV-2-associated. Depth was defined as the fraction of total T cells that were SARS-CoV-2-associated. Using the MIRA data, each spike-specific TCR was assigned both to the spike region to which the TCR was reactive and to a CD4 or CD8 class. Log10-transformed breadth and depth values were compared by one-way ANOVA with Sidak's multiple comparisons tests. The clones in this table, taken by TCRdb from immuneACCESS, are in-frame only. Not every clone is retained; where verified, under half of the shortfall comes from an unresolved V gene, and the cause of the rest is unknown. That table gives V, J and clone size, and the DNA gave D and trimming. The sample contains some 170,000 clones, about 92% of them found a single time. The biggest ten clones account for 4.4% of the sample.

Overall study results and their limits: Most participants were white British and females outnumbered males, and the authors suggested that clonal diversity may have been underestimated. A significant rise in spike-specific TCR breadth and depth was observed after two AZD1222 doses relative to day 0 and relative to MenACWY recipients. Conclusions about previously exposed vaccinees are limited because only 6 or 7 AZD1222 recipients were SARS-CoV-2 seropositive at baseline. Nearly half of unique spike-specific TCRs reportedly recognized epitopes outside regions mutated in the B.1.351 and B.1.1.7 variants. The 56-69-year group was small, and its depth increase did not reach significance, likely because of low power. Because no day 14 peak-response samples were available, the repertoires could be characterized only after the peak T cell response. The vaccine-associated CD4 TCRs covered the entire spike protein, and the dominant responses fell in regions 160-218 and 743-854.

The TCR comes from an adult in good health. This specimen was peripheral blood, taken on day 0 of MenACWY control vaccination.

The DNA reads as follows: TGTGCCAGTAGGGACAGTGTTGAAGCTTTCTTT. This sequence encodes CASRDSVEAFF. This chain joins TRBV28 to TRBJ1-1; 7 nucleotides in the junction match TRBD1. From a lookup of the germline V gene, CDR1 and CDR2 are MDHEN and SYDVKM. Inclusive of the bounding cysteine and phenylalanine, the CDR3 is 11 residues long. Kept here is only the CDR3 DNA, which spans 33 bases and is read in frame from base 1. V is cut back by 9 bases and J by 7 bases, with 5 bases in the junction unmatched.